This is a list of T cell receptor beta chains from one sample in a study of blood T cell repertoires in COVID-19. Method: immunoSEQ multiplex PCR; TCRdb's copy keeps in-frame clones and lacks some. The data contain some 170,000 clones, 87% of them singletons. The material sequenced was peripheral blood. These receptors all come from a woman between 50 and 59 years old with acute or convalescent COVID-19. Each CDR3 is given with its conserved first and last residue. A D gene is named only where the DNA matches it firmly. Rows may omit the clone size; those that give it use once, few, many or a size class.

abundance	j_gene	d_gene	v_gene	CDR3aa	CDR3nt
.	TRBJ1-1	TRBD1	TRBV19	CASSIAGGTEAFF	TGTGCCAGTAGTATAGCAGGGGGCACTGAAGCTTTCTTT
few	TRBJ1-1	.	TRBV19	CASSSQGDTEAFF	TGTGCCAGTAGCTCACAGGGAGACACTGAAGCTTTCTTT
.	TRBJ2-7	TRBD1	TRBV19	CASSPGTVPTYEQYF	TGTGCCAGTAGTCCCGGGACAGTACCAACCTACGAGCAGTACTTC
.	TRBJ1-1	TRBD1	TRBV11-1	CASSLAGTEFSEAFF	TGTGCCAGCAGCTTAGCCGGGACAGAGTTTTCTGAAGCTTTCTTT
.	TRBJ1-1	.	TRBV18	CASSPAGPNTEAFF	TGTGCCAGCTCACCGGCGGGCCCGAACACTGAAGCTTTCTTT
few	TRBJ2-5	.	TRBV9	CASSVAGYQETQYF	TGTGCCAGCAGCGTAGCGGGGTACCAAGAGACCCAGTACTTC
.	TRBJ1-5	.	TRBV6-5	CATSRGINQPQHF	TGTGCCACCTCGCGGGGGATCAATCAGCCCCAGCATTTT
.	TRBJ1-1	TRBD1	TRBV3-1/TRBV3-2	CASRYGTGGENTEAFF	TGTGCCAGCAGGTATGGGACAGGGGGGGAAAACACTGAAGCTTTCTTT
.	TRBJ2-1	.	TRBV5-8	CASSLAAVYNEQFF	TGTGCCAGCAGCTTGGCGGCGGTCTACAATGAGCAGTTCTTC
.	TRBJ2-4	.	TRBV7-9	CASSHPDGEKNIQYF	TGTGCCAGCAGCCACCCCGACGGGGAAAAAAACATTCAGTACTTC
.	TRBJ2-7	TRBD1	TRBV7-2	CASSGGQGWYEQYF	TGTGCCAGCAGCGGGGGACAGGGGTGGTACGAGCAGTACTTC
.	TRBJ2-3	.	TRBV6-2/TRBV6-3	CASSYTPDREADTQYF	TGTGCCAGCAGTTACACCCCCGACAGGGAGGCAGATACGCAGTATTTT
.	TRBJ2-7	TRBD2	TRBV18	CASSAGSGGYEQYF	TGTGCCAGCTCAGCCGGCAGCGGGGGCTACGAGCAGTACTTC
.	TRBJ2-5	TRBD2	TRBV9	CASSVVPSGGVETQYF	TGTGCCAGCAGCGTAGTACCCAGCGGGGGGGTAGAGACCCAGTACTTC
.	TRBJ1-4	.	TRBV14	CASSPRVAEKLFF	TGTGCCAGCAGTCCTCGGGTAGCCGAAAAACTGTTTTTT